This T cell receptor beta chain was recovered during a study of shared clonotypes between healthy human individuals (dated by TCRdb to 2019 to 2021). Regarding the complete study: The cohort comprised a couple of women and a few men aged 18 to 49 years. To estimate repertoire size and how much clonotypes are shared between individuals, the study performed deep sequencing of blood TCR repertoires from a handful of healthy adults. For each donor, three plates each were used for CD4 naive and CD4 memory, two plates were used for CD8 naive, and one plate was used for CD8 memory. To increase sequencing depth and limit assay-specific biases, different laboratories used diverse techniques to prepare libraries and sequence TCR repertoires. Leukapheresis yielded between about 0.94 and 8.9 billion PBMCs per donor.

A word on this clone: No antigen is known for it. The input lacks base qualities; no much larger clone sits a single base away.

Using the deep immunoSEQ assay, multiplex PCR amplified TCR CDR3 regions from genomic DNA. Extracted genomic DNA from each cell subset was distributed evenly across all wells of several immunoSEQ 96-well plates, and each plate was treated as a replicate. For sorted subsets, each replicate PCR was loaded with 200 ng genomic DNA, equivalent to approximately 27,000 T cell genomes. The purified libraries were quantified using a Qubit 3.0 fluorometer, sized with a Bioanalyzer 2100, and then quantified again using the KAPA Library Quantification kit. Every immunoSEQ 96-well plate was sequenced on a dedicated single-read 150-cycle Illumina NextSeq 550 flow cell. As for the authors' bioinformatics: Because the immunoSEQ output included only junctional sequences and no quality scores, the filtering could not be the same as the filtering used for full-length reads. To assign V/J genes and CDR3, sequences were annotated using PyIR, a Python wrapper for IgBLAST v1.9, with IMGT germline references. Reads were filtered out if the reads had weak V/J assignments (E-value above 1e-6), no CDR3, stop codons, out-of-frame junctions, or ambiguous translated residues. A V3J clonotype was defined by an identical inferred V gene, J gene, and CDR3 amino acid sequence. Percentage overlap between repertoires was computed as shared unique clonotypes divided by the size of the smaller repertoire. Richness of each repertoire was evaluated using RTK rarefaction, the Chao1 estimator, and Recon v2.1 estimates of unobserved clonotypes. Generation probabilities for all TCRbeta clonotypes obtained by the gDNA method from a handful of donors were computed using OLGA. The immuneACCESS repertoire file appears here via TCRdb, limited to in-frame rearrangements. These files lack a portion of the clones; in checked studies, under half of the deficit traces to unresolved V genes, and the cause of the others is not known. The V and J calls and clone size are taken from that table; D and trimming were inferred from the DNA. The sample table contains about 1.5 million clones; only one count was recorded for roughly 96% of them. Over 1% of the sample goes to the ten largest clones.

Paper-wide results and their limitations: Larger estimated clonotype richness was generally found for naive subsets than for memory subsets. Rarefaction of sorted-subset datasets indicated incomplete sequencing despite the large sequencing depth. Sampling was limited to blood, and TCR repertoires in tissue likely differ from TCR repertoires in blood. When several donors were compared, the shared fraction of clonotypes was around 5% for naive CD4, roughly 3.4% for naive CD8, more than 2% for memory CD4, and 0.35% to 0.4% for memory CD8. Based on pairwise subsampling, the degree of clonotype sharing among donors was expected to be affected by sequencing depth. Higher generation probabilities were observed for clonotypes shared by all four sorted-subset donors than for non-shared clonotypes. Because the study included a small number of donors, the genetic and exposure-history diversity represented was limited.

The donors were healthy, HIV-negative adults who had no recently reported acute infections or vaccinations. Only Caucasian adults living in Nashville, Tennessee, USA were represented among the donors. CD4+ T cells were enriched through magnetic negative selection, after which naive cells were positively selected on CD45RA and the remaining negative fraction served as the memory subset. Blood was obtained by leukapheresis, after which PBMCs were separated by Ficoll-Histopaque density gradient centrifugation and cryopreserved in liquid nitrogen vapor phase. Analytical flow cytometry was used to check the purity and quantity of each magnetically sorted T cell population. From each sorted fraction, genomic DNA was isolated and quantified by UV absorbance on a Nanodrop 2000c. Here V drops 5 bases and J drops 4 bases, and the junction holds 7 bases not matched to any gene. CDR1 is given as SGHDN and CDR2 as FVKESK, both from the germline V gene. The CDR3 runs 15 amino acids, cysteine and phenylalanine included. Only the CDR3 DNA is retained, 45 bases long and in frame from the first base.

Sequences were obtained from naive CD4+ T cells sorted from blood. The label giving this sample's cell subset or site can be read as: CD45RA+ positively selected. In this chain, TRBV14 is recombined with TRBJ1-2; TRBD1 agrees with 10 junctional bases. The TCR sequence derives from a man under 40 in good health. The CDR3 region has the sequence CASSYATGGVYGYTF. The nucleotides read TGTGCCAGCAGCTACGCGACAGGGGGCGTCTATGGCTACACCTTC.